This T cell receptor (beta chain) originates from a study of T cell responses to AZD1222 COVID-19 vaccine. Study-level findings and limits: Unmutated variant regions are reportedly the target of nearly half of TCRs that are spike-specific. Across spike, vaccine-associated CD4 TCRs were found, dominant at 160-218 and 743-854. Clonal diversity was possibly underestimated, and white British individuals and females predominated among donors.

The method was immunoSEQ multiplex PCR; TCRdb's version includes in-frame clones alone and lacks a portion of them. The data show more than 95,000 clones, with 75% to 90% seen just once and about 4.3% held by the top ten. Worth noting for this clone: Its target is not known.

This TCR came from an adult who received the AZD1222 COVID-19 vaccine. Material: peripheral blood, obtained 28 days after the second AZD1222 dose.

The CDR3 nucleotides are TGTGCCAGTAGTACCCTCTCGGACAGGGGACAGACTGAAGCTTTCTTT. Translated, it gives CASSTLSDRGQTEAFF. The chain combines TRBV19 with TRBJ1-1; 9 bases agree with TRBD1. Germline assignment: CDR1 LNHDA and CDR2 SQIVND (reference sequence). The CDR3 has 16 amino acids. V shed 4 bases, J shed 5 bases, and the junction held 11 bases outside the gene matches.